The rows below give T cell receptor beta chains drawn from one sample of a study of blood T cell repertoires in COVID-19. Only in-frame clones appear in the TCRdb table, and some are missing; sequencing was by immunoSEQ multiplex PCR. Here the sample spans about 69,000 clones, approximately 80% being singletons. The sequencing input was peripheral blood. The receptors derive from a man in his fifties or sixties with COVID-19, enrolled during active disease. CDR3s include the opening cysteine and the closing phenylalanine or tryptophan. D genes are given only for firm matches. Clone size is given for some rows only: seen once, a few or many times, or a class if the clone is expanded.

TRBD2	-	TRBV25-1	TRBJ2-3	TGTGCCAGCAGTGAGCCGAGTAGCGGGGGACGCGATACGCAGTATTTT	CASSEPSSGGRDTQYF
-	-	TRBV4-1	TRBJ1-2	TGCGCCAGCAGCCAAGTACAGGTCTATGGCTACACCTTC	CASSQVQVYGYTF
TRBD1	-	TRBV7-9	TRBJ1-6	TGTGCCAGCGGGACATTACAGGGGGTTTATAATTCACCCCTCCACTTT	CASGTLQGVYNSPLHF
-	-	TRBV18	TRBJ2-5	TGTGCCAGCTCATCGGGACAACTTAAAGGGACCCAGTACTTC	CASSSGQLKGTQYF
-	-	TRBV4-1	TRBJ1-6	TGCGCCAGCAGCCAAGGGGAGGGGGAAGGAAATTCACCCCTCCACTTT	CASSQGEGEGNSPLHF
TRBD1	-	TRBV27	TRBJ1-4	TGTGCCAGCAGTCACAGGGGTACTAATGAAAAACTGTTTTTT	CASSHRGTNEKLFF
TRBD1	-	TRBV27	TRBJ1-2	TGTGCCAGCAGTTCTGGACAGGGATTCAACTATGGCTACACCTTC	CASSSGQGFNYGYTF
-	once	TRBV7-2	TRBJ2-3	TGTGCCAGCAGCTCTACCAATCCCACAGATACGCAGTATTTT	CASSSTNPTDTQYF
TRBD1	-	TRBV15	TRBJ1-6	TGTGCCACCCAGGGGGATCTGTATTCACCCCTCCACTTT	CATQGDLYSPLHF
TRBD1	-	TRBV6-5	TRBJ1-2	TGTGCCAGCCAAGGACAGGGGACAGGTGGTGGCTACACCTTC	CASQGQGTGGGYTF
-	-	TRBV12-3/TRBV12-4	TRBJ1-3	TGTGCCAGTTCAGTAATCTCTGGAAACACCATATATTTT	CASSVISGNTIYF
TRBD1	-	TRBV19	TRBJ2-2	TGTGCCAGTAGTATATCAGGGGGCACCGGGGAGCTGTTTTTT	CASSISGGTGELFF
TRBD1	-	TRBV5-1	TRBJ2-3	TGCGCCAGCAGCCCAGGGACAGTTCGAGATACGCAGTATTTT	CASSPGTVRDTQYF
-	few	TRBV11-2	TRBJ2-3	TGTGCCAGCAGCAGTCAGTTGGCCACAGATACGCAGTATTTT	CASSSQLATDTQYF
-	-	TRBV11-3	TRBJ1-2	TGTGCCAACCGCCGGGTGGGGGCGAAAGGCTACACCTTC	CANRRVGAKGYTF
TRBD1	-	TRBV6-2/TRBV6-3	TRBJ2-3	TGTGCCAGCAGTTACACTCGGGACAGTGGTACGCAGTATTTT	CASSYTRDSGTQYF
TRBD1	-	TRBV5-8	TRBJ2-7	TGTGCCAGCAGCCGGGGACAGGGTTCCTACGAGCAGTACTTC	CASSRGQGSYEQYF
-	-	TRBV28	TRBJ2-7	TGTGCCAGCAGTTTACGGGGGAGGTCCTACGAGCAGTACTTC	CASSLRGRSYEQYF
-	-	TRBV6-8	TRBJ2-5	TGTGCCAGCAGTTACTCCGCGGACAAGGCTGGCGAGACCCAGTACTTC	CASSYSADKAGETQYF
TRBD2	-	TRBV5-1	TRBJ2-3	TGCGCCAGCAGCTTGGGACTAGCGGGGGAAACAGATACGCAGTATTTT	CASSLGLAGETDTQYF
TRBD2	-	TRBV4-1	TRBJ2-2	TGCGCCAGCAGCCAAGGGGGACTAGCGGGGGGCGGGACCGGGGAGCTGTTTTTT	CASSQGGLAGGGTGELFF
-	-	TRBV7-2	TRBJ2-7	TGTGCCAGCAGCTTACTAGGATACGAGCAGTACTTC	CASSLLGYEQYF
TRBD1	-	TRBV7-9	TRBJ2-7	TGTGCCAGCAGCTTAGCGACAGGGGGCGAGCAGTACTTC	CASSLATGGEQYF